One and the same sample provided the 4 T cell receptor beta chains below, sequenced in a study of CD8 T cells in ankylosing spondylitis. TCRdb re-analysed the 5' RACE reads in MiXCR, keeping a single row per CDR3 protein. This table has hundreds of thousands of distinct CDR3 sequences, 20% to 25% appearing once. The sequenced material came from blood, either unsorted or a sorted T cell fraction (not recorded which). All receptors derive from a male donor with ankylosing spondylitis or in good health (not recorded which).

The chain uses TRBV12-3 or TRBV12-4 and TRBJ1-6; D may be TRBD1 (5 bases). The V gene lost 5 bases and the J gene lost 10 bases, with 24 bases spanning the gap. The CDR3 spans 17 residues. CDR3 protein: CASSPGGGRIEGSPLHF. The CDR3 coding sequence is TGTGCCAGCAGTCCCGGGGGTGGCAGGATTGAGGGATCACCCCTCCACTTT.

This clonotype has only a few counts. The V and J genes are TRBV4-1 and TRBJ2-1; D unclear. V shed 0 bases and J shed 9 bases, with 21 bases lying between them. Germline CDR1 reads MGHRA; CDR2 reads YSYEKL. The CDR3 has 17 amino acids. CDR3 sequence: CASSQDLDWPQFVEQFF. The CDR3 DNA is TGCGCCAGCAGCCAAGATTTAGACTGGCCTCAATTCGTTGAGCAGTTCTTC.

The chain combines TRBV4-2 with TRBJ2-2; D is undetermined. The germline V gene encodes CDR1 LGHNA and CDR2 YNFKEQ. Between the trimmed V and J ends, which lost 3 bases and 0 bases, there was a span of 8 bases. The CDR3 loop spans 15 amino acids. CDR3 in amino acids: CASSQDPSNTGELFF. The CDR3 DNA sequence: TGTGCCAGCAGCCAGGACCCCTCGAACACCGGGGAGCTGTTTTTT.

This clonotype showed up just a few times. The V gene is TRBV12-3 or TRBV12-4, the J gene TRBJ2-5, with 9 positions matching TRBD1. The CDR3 is 16 amino acids. J lost 5 bases, V lost 7 bases, and 14 bases had no gene match. The CDR3 nucleotides read TGTGCCAGCACCAGTGGGGAACAGGGGGCGCGGGAGACCCAGTACTTC. Protein: CASTSGEQGARETQYF.